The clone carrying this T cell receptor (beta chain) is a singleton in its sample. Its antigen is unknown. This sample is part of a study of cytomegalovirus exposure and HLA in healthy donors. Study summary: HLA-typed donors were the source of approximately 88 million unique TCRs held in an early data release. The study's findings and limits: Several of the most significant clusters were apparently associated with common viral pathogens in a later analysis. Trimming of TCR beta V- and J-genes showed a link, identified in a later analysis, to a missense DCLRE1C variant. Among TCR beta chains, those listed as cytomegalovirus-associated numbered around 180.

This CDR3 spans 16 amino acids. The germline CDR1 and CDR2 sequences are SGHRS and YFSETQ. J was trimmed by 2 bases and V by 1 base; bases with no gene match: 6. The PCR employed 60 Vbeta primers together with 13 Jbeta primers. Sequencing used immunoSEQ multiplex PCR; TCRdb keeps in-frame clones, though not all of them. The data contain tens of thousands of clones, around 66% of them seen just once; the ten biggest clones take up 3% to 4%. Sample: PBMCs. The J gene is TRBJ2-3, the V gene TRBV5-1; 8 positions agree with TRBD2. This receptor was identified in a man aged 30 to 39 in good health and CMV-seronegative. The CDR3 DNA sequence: TGCGCCAGCAGCTTGACGCTAGCGGGTACCACAGATACGCAGTATTTT. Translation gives CASSLTLAGTTDTQYF. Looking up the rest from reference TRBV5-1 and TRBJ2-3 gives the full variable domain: KAGVTQTPRYLIKTRGQQVTLSCSPISGHRSVSWYQQTPGQGLQFLFEYFSETQRNKGNFPGRFSGRQFSNSRSEMNVSTLELGDSALYLCASSLTLAGTTDTQYFGPGTRLTVL.